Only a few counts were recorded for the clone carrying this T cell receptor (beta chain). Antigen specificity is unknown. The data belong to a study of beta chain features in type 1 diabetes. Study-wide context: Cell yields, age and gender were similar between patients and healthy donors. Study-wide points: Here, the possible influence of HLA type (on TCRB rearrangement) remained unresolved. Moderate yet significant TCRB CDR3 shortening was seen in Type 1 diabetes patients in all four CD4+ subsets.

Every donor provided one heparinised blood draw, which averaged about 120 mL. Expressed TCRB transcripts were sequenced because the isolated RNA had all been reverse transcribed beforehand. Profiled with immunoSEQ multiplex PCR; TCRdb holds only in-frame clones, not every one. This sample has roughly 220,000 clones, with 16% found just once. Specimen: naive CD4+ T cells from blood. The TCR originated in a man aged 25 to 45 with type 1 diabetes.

Here the CDR3 reads CASRTVYNEQFF. CDR3 coding DNA: TGTGCCAGCAGGACAGTATACAATGAGCAGTTCTTC. The rearrangement uses TRBV7-6 and TRBJ2-1, with a possible D match to TRBD1 (5 bases). This CDR3 is built from 12 residues. V lost 6 bases, J lost 4 bases, and 7 bases lay in between. CDR1 is SGHVS, CDR2 FNYEAQ, per germline.